This T cell receptor (beta chain) was recorded in a study of T cells of healthy individuals. TCRdb re-analysed the 5' RACE reads in MiXCR, keeping a single row per CDR3 protein. There are about 96,000 distinct CDR3 sequences in the sample; 15% to 20% occur only once, and approximately 5.7% lies in the top ten. This CDR3 spans 14 amino acids. Germline values: CDR1 SQVTM, CDR2 ANQGSEA. V was shortened by 4 bases and J by 0 bases, with 12 bases between the two germline ends. The chain carries TRBV29-1 and TRBJ1-1, with unresolved D. The clonotype comes from a human donor in good health. CDR3 bases: TGCAGCGTTGTCAAGGGAGGTATGAACACTGAAGCTTTCTTT. Protein: CSVVKGGMNTEAFF.